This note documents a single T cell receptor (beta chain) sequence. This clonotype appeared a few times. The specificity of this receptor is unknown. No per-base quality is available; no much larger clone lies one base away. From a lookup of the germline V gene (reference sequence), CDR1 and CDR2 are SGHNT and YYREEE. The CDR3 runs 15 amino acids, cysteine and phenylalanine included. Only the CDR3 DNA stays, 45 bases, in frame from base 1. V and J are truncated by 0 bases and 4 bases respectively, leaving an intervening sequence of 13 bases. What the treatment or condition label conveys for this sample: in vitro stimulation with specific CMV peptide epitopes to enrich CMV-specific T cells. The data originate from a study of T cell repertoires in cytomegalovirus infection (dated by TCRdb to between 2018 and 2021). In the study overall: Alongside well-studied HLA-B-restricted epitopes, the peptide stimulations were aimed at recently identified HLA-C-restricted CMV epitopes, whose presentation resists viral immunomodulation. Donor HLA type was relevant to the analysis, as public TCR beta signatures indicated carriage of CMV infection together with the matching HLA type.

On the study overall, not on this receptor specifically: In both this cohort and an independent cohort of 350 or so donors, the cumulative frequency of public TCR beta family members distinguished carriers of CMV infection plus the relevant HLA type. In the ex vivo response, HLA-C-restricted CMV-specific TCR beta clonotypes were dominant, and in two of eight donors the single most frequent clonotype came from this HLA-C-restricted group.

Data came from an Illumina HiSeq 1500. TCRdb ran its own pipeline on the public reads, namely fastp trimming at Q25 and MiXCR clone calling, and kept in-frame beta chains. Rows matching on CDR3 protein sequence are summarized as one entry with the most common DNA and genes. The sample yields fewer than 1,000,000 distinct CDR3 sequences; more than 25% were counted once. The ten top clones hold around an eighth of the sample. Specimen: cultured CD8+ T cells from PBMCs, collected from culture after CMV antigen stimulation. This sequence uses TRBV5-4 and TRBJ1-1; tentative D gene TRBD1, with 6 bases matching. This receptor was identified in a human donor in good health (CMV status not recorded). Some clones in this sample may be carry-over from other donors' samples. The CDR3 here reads CASSLEAGVTTEAFF. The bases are TGTGCCAGCAGCTTGGAGGCAGGGGTAACCACTGAAGCTTTCTTT. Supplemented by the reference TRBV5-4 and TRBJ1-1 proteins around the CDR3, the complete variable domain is ETGVTQSPTHLIKTRGQQVTLRCSSQSGHNTVSWYQQALGQGPQFIFQYYREEENGRGNFPPRFSGLQFPNYSSELNVNALELDDSALYLCASSLEAGVTTEAFFGQGTRLTVV.